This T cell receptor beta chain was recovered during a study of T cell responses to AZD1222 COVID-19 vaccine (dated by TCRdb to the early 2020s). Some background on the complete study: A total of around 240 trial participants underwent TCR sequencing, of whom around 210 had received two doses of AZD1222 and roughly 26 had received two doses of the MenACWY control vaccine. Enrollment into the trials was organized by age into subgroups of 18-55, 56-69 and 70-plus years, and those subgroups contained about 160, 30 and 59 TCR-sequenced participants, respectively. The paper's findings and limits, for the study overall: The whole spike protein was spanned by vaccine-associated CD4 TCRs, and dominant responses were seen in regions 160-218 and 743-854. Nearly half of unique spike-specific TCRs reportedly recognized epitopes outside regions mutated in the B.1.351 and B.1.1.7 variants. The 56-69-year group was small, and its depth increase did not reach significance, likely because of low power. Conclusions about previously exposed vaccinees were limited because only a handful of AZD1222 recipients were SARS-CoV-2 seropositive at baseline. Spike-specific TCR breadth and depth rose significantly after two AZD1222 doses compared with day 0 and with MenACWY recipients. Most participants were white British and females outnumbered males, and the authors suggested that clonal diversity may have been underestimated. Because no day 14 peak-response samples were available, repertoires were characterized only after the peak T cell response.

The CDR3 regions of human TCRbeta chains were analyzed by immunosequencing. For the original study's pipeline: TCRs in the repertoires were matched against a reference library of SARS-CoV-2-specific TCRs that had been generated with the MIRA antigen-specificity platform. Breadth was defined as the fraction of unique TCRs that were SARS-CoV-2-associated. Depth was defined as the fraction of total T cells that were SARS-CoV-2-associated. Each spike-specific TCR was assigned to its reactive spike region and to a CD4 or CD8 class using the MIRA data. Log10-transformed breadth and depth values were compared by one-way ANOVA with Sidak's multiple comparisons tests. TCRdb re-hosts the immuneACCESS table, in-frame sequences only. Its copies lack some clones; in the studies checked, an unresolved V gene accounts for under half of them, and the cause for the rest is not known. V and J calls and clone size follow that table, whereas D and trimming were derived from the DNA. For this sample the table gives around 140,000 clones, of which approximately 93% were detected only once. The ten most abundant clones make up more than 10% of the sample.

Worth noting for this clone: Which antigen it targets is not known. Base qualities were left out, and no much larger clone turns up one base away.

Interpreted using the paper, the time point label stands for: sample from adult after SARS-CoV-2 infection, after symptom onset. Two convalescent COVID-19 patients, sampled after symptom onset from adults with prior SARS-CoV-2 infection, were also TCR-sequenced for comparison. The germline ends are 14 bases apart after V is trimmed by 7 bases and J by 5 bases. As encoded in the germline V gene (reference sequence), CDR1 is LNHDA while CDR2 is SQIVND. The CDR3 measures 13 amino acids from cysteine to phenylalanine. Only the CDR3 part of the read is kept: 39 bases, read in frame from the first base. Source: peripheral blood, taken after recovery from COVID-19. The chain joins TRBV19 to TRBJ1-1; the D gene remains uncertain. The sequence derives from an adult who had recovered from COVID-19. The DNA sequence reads TGTGCCAGTAAGGTCGGTCCGGAGACTGAAGCTTTCTTT. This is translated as CASKVGPETEAFF.